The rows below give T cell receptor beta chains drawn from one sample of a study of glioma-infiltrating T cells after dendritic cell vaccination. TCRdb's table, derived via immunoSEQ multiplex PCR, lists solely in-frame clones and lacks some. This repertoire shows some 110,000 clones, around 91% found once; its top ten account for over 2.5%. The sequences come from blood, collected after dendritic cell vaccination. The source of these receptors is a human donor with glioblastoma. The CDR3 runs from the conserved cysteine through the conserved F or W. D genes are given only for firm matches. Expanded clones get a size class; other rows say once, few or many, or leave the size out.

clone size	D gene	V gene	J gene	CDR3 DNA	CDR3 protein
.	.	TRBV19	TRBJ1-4	TGTGCCAGTAGTATAGATTTCGGGATTAATGAAAAACTGTTTTTT	CASSIDFGINEKLFF
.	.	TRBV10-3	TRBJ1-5	TGTGCCACCGTCAGGGAAATCAATCAGCCCCAGCATTTT	CATVREINQPQHF
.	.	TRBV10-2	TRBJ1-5	TGCGCCAGCAGTGAGCAAGGGGATCAGCCCCAGCATTTT	CASSEQGDQPQHF
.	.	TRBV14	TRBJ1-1	TGTGCCAGCAGCCAAGGACTGGAGCCGAACACTGAAGCTTTCTTT	CASSQGLEPNTEAFF
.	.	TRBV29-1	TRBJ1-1	TGCAGCGTTGTACGGGAAAACACTGAAGCTTTCTTT	CSVVRENTEAFF
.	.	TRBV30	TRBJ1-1	TGTGCCCAGGGGCAGGCTTCTAACACTGAAGCTTTCTTT	CAQGQASNTEAFF
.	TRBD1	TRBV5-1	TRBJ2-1	TGCGCCAGCAACCCGGGACAGCGATACAATGAGCAGTTCTTC	CASNPGQRYNEQFF
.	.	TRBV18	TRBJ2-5	TGTGCCAGCTCACCACCGGGACTCCAAGAGACCCAGTACTTC	CASSPPGLQETQYF
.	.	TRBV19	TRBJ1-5	TGTGCCAGTAGTACGACAGAGAATCAGCCCCAGCATTTT	CASSTTENQPQHF
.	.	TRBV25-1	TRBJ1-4	TGTGCCAGCAGTGAAAACGGGAGGGAGGCTAATGAAAAACTGTTTTTT	CASSENGREANEKLFF
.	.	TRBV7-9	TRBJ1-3	TGTGCCAGCAGCACGGACTCCTCTGGAAACACCATATATTTT	CASSTDSSGNTIYF
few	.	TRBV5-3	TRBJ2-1	TGTGCCAGAAGCTTGGTCGCTAGATCTCGCTTCCCGGTGGGCAATGAGCAGTTCTTC	CARSLVARSRFPVGNEQFF
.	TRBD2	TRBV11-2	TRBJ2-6	TGTGCCAGCAGCTTAGATAGCCTAGCGGGAAAGCTTTCTGGGGCCAACGTCCTGACTTTC	CASSLDSLAGKLSGANVLTF
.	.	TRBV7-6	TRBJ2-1	TGTGCCAGCAGCTTAAACCCAACGGGGGAGCAGTTCTTC	CASSLNPTGEQFF
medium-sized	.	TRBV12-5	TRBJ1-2	TGTGCTAGTGTCTTGGGGGGGGGAACGGAGAGTCATGGCTACACCTTC	CASVLGGGTESHGYTF
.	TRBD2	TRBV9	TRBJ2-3	TGTGCCAGCAGCGCCTTCGGGGGGGGCACAGATACGCAGTATTTT	CASSAFGGGTDTQYF
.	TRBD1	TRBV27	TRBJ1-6	TGTGCCAGCAGTTTAAAGCCAGGGGGTAATTCACCCCTCCACTTT	CASSLKPGGNSPLHF